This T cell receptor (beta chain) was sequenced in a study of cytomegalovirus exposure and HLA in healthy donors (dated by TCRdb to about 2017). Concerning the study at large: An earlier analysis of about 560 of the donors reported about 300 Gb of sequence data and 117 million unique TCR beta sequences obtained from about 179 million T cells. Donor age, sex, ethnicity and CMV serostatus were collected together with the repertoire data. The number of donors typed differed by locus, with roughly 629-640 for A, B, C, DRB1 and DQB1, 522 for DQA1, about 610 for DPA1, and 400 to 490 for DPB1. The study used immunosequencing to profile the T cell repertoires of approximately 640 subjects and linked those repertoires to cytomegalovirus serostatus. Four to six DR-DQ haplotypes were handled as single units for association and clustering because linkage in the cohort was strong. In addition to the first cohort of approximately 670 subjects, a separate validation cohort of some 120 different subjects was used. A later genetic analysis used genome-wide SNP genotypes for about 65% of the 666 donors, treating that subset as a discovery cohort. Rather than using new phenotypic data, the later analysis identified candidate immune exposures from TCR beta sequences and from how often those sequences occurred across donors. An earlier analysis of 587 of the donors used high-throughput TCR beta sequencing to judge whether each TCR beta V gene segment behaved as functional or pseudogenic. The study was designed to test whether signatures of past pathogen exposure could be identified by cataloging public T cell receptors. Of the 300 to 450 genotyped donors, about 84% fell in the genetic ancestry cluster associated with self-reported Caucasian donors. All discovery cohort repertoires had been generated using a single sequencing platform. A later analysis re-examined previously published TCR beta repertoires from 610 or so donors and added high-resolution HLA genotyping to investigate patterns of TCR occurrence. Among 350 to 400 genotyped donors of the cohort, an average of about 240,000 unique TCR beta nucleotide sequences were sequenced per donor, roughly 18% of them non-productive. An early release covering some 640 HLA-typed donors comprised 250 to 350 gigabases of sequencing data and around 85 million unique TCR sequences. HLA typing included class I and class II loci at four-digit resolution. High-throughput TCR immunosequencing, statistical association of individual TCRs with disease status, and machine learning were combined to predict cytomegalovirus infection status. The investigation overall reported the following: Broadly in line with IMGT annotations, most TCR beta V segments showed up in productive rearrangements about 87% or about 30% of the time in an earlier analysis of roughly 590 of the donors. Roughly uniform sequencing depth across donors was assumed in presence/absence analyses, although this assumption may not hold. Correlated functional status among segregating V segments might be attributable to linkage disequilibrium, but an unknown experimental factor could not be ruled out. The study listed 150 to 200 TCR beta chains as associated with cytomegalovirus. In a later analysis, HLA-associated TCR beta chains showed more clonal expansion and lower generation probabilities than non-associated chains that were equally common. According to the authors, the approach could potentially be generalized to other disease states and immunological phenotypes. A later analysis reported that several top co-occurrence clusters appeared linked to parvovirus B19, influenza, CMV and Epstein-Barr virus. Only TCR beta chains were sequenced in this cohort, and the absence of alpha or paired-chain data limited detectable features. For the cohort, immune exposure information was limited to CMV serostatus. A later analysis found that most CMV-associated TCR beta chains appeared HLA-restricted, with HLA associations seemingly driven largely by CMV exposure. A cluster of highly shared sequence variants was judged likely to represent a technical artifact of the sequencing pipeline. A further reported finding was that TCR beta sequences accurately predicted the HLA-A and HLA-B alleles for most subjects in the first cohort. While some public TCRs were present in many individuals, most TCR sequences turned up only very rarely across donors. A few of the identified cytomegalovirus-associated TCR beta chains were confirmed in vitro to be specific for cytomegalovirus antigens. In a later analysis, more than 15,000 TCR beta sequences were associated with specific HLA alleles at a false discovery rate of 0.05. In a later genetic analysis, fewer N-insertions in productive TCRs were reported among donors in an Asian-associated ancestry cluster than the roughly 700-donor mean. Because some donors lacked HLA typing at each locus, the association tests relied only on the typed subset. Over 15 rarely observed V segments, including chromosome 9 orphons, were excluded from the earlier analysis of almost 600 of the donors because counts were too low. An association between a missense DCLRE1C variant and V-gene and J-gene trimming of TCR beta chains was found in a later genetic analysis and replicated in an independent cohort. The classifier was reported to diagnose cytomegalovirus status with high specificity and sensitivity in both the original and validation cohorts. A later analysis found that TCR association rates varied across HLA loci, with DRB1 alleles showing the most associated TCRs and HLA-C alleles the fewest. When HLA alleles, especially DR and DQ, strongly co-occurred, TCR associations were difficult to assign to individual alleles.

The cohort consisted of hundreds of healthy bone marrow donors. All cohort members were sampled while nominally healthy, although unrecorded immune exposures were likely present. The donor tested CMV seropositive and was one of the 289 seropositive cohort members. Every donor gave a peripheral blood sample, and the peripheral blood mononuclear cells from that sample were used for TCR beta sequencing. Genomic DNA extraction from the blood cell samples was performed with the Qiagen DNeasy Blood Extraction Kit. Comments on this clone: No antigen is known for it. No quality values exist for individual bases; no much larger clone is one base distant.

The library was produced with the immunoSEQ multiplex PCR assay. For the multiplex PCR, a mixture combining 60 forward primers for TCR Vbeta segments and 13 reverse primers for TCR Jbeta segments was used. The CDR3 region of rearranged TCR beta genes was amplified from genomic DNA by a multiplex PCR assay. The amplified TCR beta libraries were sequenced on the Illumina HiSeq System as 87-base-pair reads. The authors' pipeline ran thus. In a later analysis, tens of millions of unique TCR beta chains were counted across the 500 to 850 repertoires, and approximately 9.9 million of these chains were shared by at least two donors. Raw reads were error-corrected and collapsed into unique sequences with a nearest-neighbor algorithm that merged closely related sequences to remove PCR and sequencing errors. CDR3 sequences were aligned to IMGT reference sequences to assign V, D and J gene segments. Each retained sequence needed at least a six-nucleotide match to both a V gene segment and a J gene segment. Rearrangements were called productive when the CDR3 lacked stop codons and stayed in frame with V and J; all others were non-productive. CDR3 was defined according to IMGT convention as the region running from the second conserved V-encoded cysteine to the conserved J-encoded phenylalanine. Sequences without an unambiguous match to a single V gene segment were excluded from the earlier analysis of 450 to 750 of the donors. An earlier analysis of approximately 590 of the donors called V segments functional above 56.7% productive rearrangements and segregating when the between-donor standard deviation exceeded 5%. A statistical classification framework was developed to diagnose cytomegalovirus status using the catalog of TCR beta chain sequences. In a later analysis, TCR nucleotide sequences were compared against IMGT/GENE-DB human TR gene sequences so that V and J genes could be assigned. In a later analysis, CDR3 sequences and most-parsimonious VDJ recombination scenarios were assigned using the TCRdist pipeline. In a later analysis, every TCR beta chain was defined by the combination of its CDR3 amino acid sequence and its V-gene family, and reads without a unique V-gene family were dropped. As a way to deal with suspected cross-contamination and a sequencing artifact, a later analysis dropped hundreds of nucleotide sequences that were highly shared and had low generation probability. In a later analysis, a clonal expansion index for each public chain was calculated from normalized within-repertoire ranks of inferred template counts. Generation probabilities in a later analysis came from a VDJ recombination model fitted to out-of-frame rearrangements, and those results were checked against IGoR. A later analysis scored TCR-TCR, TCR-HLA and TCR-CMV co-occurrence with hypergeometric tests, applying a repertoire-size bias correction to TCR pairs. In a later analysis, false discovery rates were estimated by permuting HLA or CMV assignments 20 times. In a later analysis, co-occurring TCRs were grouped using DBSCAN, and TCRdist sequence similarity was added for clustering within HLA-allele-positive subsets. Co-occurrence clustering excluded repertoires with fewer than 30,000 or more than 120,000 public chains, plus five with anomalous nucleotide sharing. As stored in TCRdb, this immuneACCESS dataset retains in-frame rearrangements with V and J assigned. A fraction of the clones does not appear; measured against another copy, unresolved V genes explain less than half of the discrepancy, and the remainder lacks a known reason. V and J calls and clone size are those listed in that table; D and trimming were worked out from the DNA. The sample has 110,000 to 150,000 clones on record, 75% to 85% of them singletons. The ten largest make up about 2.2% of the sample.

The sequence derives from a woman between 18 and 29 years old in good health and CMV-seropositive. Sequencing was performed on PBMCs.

The nucleotide sequence is TGTGCCAGCAGCTTCTGGGGGGACAGGGGCTATGGCTACACCTTC. This gives the protein CASSFWGDRGYGYTF. The receptor chain draws on TRBV7-9 and TRBJ1-2; the central 10 bases match TRBD1. Here V drops 3 bases and J drops 4 bases, and the junction holds 5 bases not matched to any gene. Based on the germline V gene (reference sequence), the CDR1 and CDR2 sequences are SEHNR and FQNEAQ. From its cysteine to its phenylalanine, the CDR3 spans 15 amino acids. Only the CDR3 portion is preserved as DNA: 45 bases, with reading frame beginning at the first base. Extended through the reference TRBV7-9 and TRBJ1-2 proteins, this CDR3 yields the full variable domain: DTGVSQNPRHKITKRGQNVTFRCDPISEHNRLYWYRQTLGQGPEFLTYFQNEAQLEKSRLLSDRFSAERPKGSFSTLEIQRTEQGDSAMYLCASSFWGDRGYGYTFGSGTRLTVV.